These T cell receptor beta chains were read from a single sample in a study of a mutant IDH1 vaccine in newly diagnosed glioma. The method was immunoSEQ multiplex PCR; TCRdb's version includes in-frame clones alone and lacks a portion of them. Of some 58,000 clones in the sample, about four fifths were seen once. The antigens of these receptors remain unknown. Here the sequenced sample was PBMCs, taken from a glioma patient whose treatment included an IDH1 peptide vaccine. The receptors come from a man aged 35 to 55 with glioma. The CDR3 runs from the conserved cysteine through the conserved F or W. A D gene is named only where the DNA matches it firmly. Size tells how often a clone was seen (once, few, many) or the class of an expanded clone, and some rows leave it out.

D gene: TRBD2; clone size: NA; J gene: TRBJ2-5; V gene: TRBV11-2; CDR3 protein: CASSFFPAGGVQETQYF; CDR3 DNA: TGTGCCAGCAGCTTTTTCCCAGCGGGGGGGGTCCAAGAGACCCAGTACTTC
D gene: TRBD1; clone size: few; J gene: TRBJ2-7; V gene: TRBV12-5; CDR3 protein: CASGLDRGREQYF; CDR3 DNA: TGTGCTAGTGGTTTGGACAGGGGTCGCGAGCAGTACTTC
D gene: NA; clone size: NA; J gene: TRBJ2-7; V gene: TRBV27; CDR3 protein: CASSPARAASYEQYF; CDR3 DNA: TGTGCCAGCAGTCCCGCCCGGGCTGCATCCTACGAGCAGTACTTC
D gene: NA; clone size: NA; J gene: TRBJ2-7; V gene: TRBV5-1; CDR3 protein: CASSLNRAYEQYF; CDR3 DNA: TGCGCCAGCAGCTTGAACAGGGCCTACGAGCAGTACTTC
D gene: NA; clone size: NA; J gene: TRBJ2-5; V gene: TRBV7-6; CDR3 protein: CASSSHAETQYF; CDR3 DNA: TGTGCCAGCAGTTCCCATGCGGAGACCCAGTACTTC
D gene: NA; clone size: NA; J gene: TRBJ2-3; V gene: TRBV11-3; CDR3 protein: CASSPGGDTQYF; CDR3 DNA: TGTGCCAGCAGCCCAGGAGGGGATACGCAGTATTTT
D gene: NA; clone size: NA; J gene: TRBJ1-4; V gene: TRBV18; CDR3 protein: CASSGTLNEKLFF; CDR3 DNA: TGTGCCAGCTCGGGGACCCTGAATGAAAAACTGTTTTTT
D gene: NA; clone size: few; J gene: TRBJ2-7; V gene: TRBV6-6; CDR3 protein: CASSYGGSLLSYEQYF; CDR3 DNA: TGTGCCAGCAGTTACGGAGGTAGCCTTCTCTCCTACGAGCAGTACTTC
D gene: TRBD2; clone size: NA; J gene: TRBJ2-1; V gene: TRBV5-1; CDR3 protein: CASSFASGSGPRGLYNEQFF; CDR3 DNA: TGCGCCAGCAGCTTCGCGAGCGGGAGCGGGCCCCGAGGACTCTACAATGAGCAGTTCTTC
D gene: NA; clone size: NA; J gene: TRBJ2-7; V gene: TRBV10-3; CDR3 protein: CAISGAYEQYF; CDR3 DNA: TGTGCCATCAGTGGTGCGTACGAGCAGTACTTC
D gene: NA; clone size: NA; J gene: TRBJ2-5; V gene: TRBV7-9; CDR3 protein: CASSLSAGRETQYF; CDR3 DNA: TGTGCCAGCAGCTTATCGGCGGGCAGAGAGACCCAGTACTTC
D gene: NA; clone size: once; J gene: TRBJ2-3; V gene: TRBV11-1; CDR3 protein: CASSLAGLDTQYF; CDR3 DNA: TGTGCCAGCAGCTTAGCGGGACTAGATACGCAGTATTTT
D gene: TRBD2; clone size: NA; J gene: TRBJ2-1; V gene: TRBV13; CDR3 protein: CASSLYRRTSGRALGDEQFF; CDR3 DNA: TGTGCCAGCAGCTTATACCGCCGGACTAGCGGGAGGGCCCTCGGGGACGAGCAGTTCTTC
D gene: NA; clone size: NA; J gene: TRBJ2-5; V gene: TRBV5-4; CDR3 protein: CASRWDYQETQYF; CDR3 DNA: TGTGCCAGCAGATGGGACTACCAAGAGACCCAGTACTTC
D gene: NA; clone size: NA; J gene: TRBJ1-3; V gene: TRBV6-5; CDR3 protein: CASTPGASNTIYF; CDR3 DNA: TGTGCCAGCACCCCCGGCGCATCAAACACCATATATTTT
D gene: NA; clone size: NA; J gene: TRBJ2-7; V gene: TRBV9; CDR3 protein: CASSIGPGSSYEQYF; CDR3 DNA: TGTGCCAGCAGCATCGGCCCGGGGAGCTCCTACGAGCAGTACTTC
D gene: TRBD1; clone size: once; J gene: TRBJ2-3; V gene: TRBV5-4; CDR3 protein: CASSFPLQGVTDTQYF; CDR3 DNA: TGTGCCAGCAGCTTTCCACTACAGGGGGTCACAGATACGCAGTATTTT
D gene: TRBD2; clone size: NA; J gene: TRBJ2-7; V gene: TRBV6-5; CDR3 protein: CASSYWRGDHEQYF; CDR3 DNA: TGTGCCAGCAGTTACTGGCGGGGGGACCACGAGCAGTACTTC
D gene: NA; clone size: NA; J gene: TRBJ1-6; V gene: TRBV9; CDR3 protein: CASSVETGPRDGVLHF; CDR3 DNA: TGTGCCAGCAGCGTAGAAACAGGTCCAAGAGACGGAGTCCTCCACTTT
D gene: NA; clone size: NA; J gene: TRBJ2-7; V gene: TRBV7-2; CDR3 protein: CASSLDSKFYEQYF; CDR3 DNA: TGTGCCAGCAGCCTTGACAGTAAATTCTACGAGCAGTACTTC
D gene: TRBD2; clone size: NA; J gene: TRBJ2-1; V gene: TRBV7-2; CDR3 protein: CASSSGLALEVYNEQFF; CDR3 DNA: TGTGCCAGCAGCTCGGGACTAGCCCTCGAGGTATACAATGAGCAGTTCTTC
D gene: TRBD1; clone size: NA; J gene: TRBJ2-7; V gene: TRBV7-2; CDR3 protein: CASSALTGLGYEQYF; CDR3 DNA: TGTGCCAGCAGCGCGCTGACAGGGTTGGGGTACGAGCAGTACTTC
D gene: NA; clone size: NA; J gene: TRBJ1-3; V gene: TRBV6-1; CDR3 protein: CASSGTGRLRGNF; CDR3 DNA: TGTGCCAGCAGTGGGACGGGACGTCTCCGCGGGAATTTT
D gene: NA; clone size: once; J gene: TRBJ1-2; V gene: TRBV5-4; CDR3 protein: CASSGLNPNYGYTF; CDR3 DNA: TGTGCCAGCAGCGGATTGAACCCCAACTATGGCTACACCTTC
D gene: NA; clone size: NA; J gene: TRBJ2-6; V gene: TRBV6-6; CDR3 protein: CASSPVRSGANVLTF; CDR3 DNA: TGTGCCAGCAGCCCCGTCCGATCTGGGGCCAACGTCCTGACTTTC
D gene: NA; clone size: NA; J gene: TRBJ2-1; V gene: TRBV27; CDR3 protein: CASSLGPTYNEQFF; CDR3 DNA: TGTGCCAGCAGTTTGGGGCCCACCTACAATGAGCAGTTCTTC
D gene: NA; clone size: NA; J gene: TRBJ1-5; V gene: TRBV27; CDR3 protein: CASSFAGYQPQHF; CDR3 DNA: TGTGCCAGCAGTTTCGCAGGTTATCAGCCCCAGCATTTT
D gene: NA; clone size: NA; J gene: TRBJ2-5; V gene: TRBV25-1; CDR3 protein: CASSEIAGWGETQYF; CDR3 DNA: TGTGCCAGCAGTGAGATCGCAGGGTGGGGAGAGACCCAGTACTTC
D gene: NA; clone size: NA; J gene: TRBJ2-7; V gene: TRBV7-2; CDR3 protein: CASSLSLAPEQYF; CDR3 DNA: TGTGCCAGCAGCTTGAGTCTAGCTCCCGAGCAGTACTTC
D gene: NA; clone size: NA; J gene: TRBJ2-7; V gene: TRBV10-1; CDR3 protein: CASSEGHPSTYEQYF; CDR3 DNA: TGCGCCAGCAGTGAGGGACACCCGAGTACCTACGAGCAGTACTTC